The 5 T cell receptor beta chains given below trace back to one sample, sequenced in a study of blood T cells in healthy people across ages (dated by TCRdb to 2013 to 2016). Receptor amplification or capture employed 5' RACE. The run used an Illumina HiSeq 2500. A second PCR of roughly 7 to 11 cycles was performed with a sample-barcoded 5' primer and a J-beta primer mix. TCRdb reprocessed the public reads (quality trimming at Q25 with fastp, clone calling with MiXCR) and kept in-frame beta chains. Rows are unified per CDR3 protein, each entry keeping the most common DNA and genes. Within this sample are over 950,000 distinct CDR3 sequences, with 30% to 40% of them counted one time only. The ten largest clones add up to roughly 14% of the sample. Sequencing used blood. The receptors shown here come from a man younger than 35 in good health.

This clonotype was observed a few times. The chain uses TRBV4-3 and TRBJ2-3, with 7 bases fitting TRBD2. From germline, CDR1 is LGHNA and CDR2 YSLEER. V dropped 1 base and J dropped 3; count of bases not matched to a gene: 7. The CDR3 extends over 16 amino acids. The DNA for the CDR3 is TGCGCCAGCAGCCAAGTTCTACGGGGGGAAACAGATACGCAGTATTTT. Its protein is CASSQVLRGETDTQYF.

There are many counts of this clonotype. The chain has TRBV27 and TRBJ1-1, with 9 bases that match TRBD1. The germline V gene encodes CDR1 MNHEY and CDR2 SMNVEV (reference sequence). This CDR3 region has 15 residues. With V trimmed by 0 bases and J by 5 bases, 4 bases remained unmatched. The CDR3 coding sequence is TGTGCCAGCAGTTTATCGGGACAGGGCGGGACTGAAGCTTTCTTT. This sequence encodes CASSLSGQGGTEAFF.

The chain recombines TRBV4-2 with TRBJ2-5, with 12 bases fitting TRBD1. The V gene's germline CDR1 is LGHNA and CDR2 YNFKEQ. V lost 0 bases to trimming and J lost 4 bases; unmatched junction nucleotides: 3. CDR3 length equals 16 residues. CDR3 loop: CASSQEWGQGAETQYF. The CDR3 nucleotides read TGTGCCAGCAGCCAAGAATGGGGACAGGGGGCAGAGACCCAGTACTTC.

The chain has TRBV18 and TRBJ1-1; the match to TRBD1 covers 7 bases. CDR3 length: 16 residues. Losses at the gene ends were 2 bases for V and 6 bases for J; bases not matched to a gene: 12. Germline CDR1 KGHSH, CDR2 LQKENI. This chain's CDR3 is CASSPFQGETRAEAFF. The CDR3 DNA follows: TGTGCCAGCTCACCATTCCAGGGGGAGACGAGGGCTGAAGCTTTCTTT.

The chain employs TRBV7-3 and TRBJ2-1; 11 bases are a match to TRBD2. CDR3 length: 15 amino acids. Germline CDR1 SGHTA, CDR2 FQGTGA. V shed 6 bases, J shed 7 bases, and the junction held 8 bases outside the gene matches. CDR3 loop: CASSSSGGQWNEQFF. CDR3 DNA: TGTGCCAGCAGTTCTAGCGGGGGGCAGTGGAATGAGCAGTTCTTC.